The clone carrying this T cell receptor (beta chain) was picked up one time. The antigen remains unidentified. The data belong to a study of T cells in localized non-small cell lung cancer. The study's findings and limits: Heterogeneity is still possible, as just one tumor region was sequenced. It was uninvolved adjacent lung that showed the highest T cell clonality, exceeding tumor. Adjacent lung was found to contain a median approximately 60 of the top 100 tumor clones. Higher adjacent-lung clonality was associated with shorter survival.

Data came from immunoSEQ multiplex PCR; TCRdb stores just in-frame clones and leaves some out. The repertoire has tens of thousands of clones, 86% of them found once; the top ten carry over 4%. The CDR3 runs to 17 residues. V was pared by 2 bases and J by 1 base, with 9 bases of the junction left unmatched. Germline CDR1 is ENHRY and CDR2 is SYGVKD. Here the sequenced sample was peripheral blood, taken before any cancer treatment. This sequence originates from a woman aged 40-75 years with stage I lung adenocarcinoma. The V and J genes are TRBV10-3 and TRBJ2-3; 7 bases are shared with TRBD1. In DNA, the CDR3 is TGTGCCATCAGTGAGCCTCACCGGGACAGCCGCACAGATACGCAGTATTTT. Translated, it gives CAISEPHRDSRTDTQYF.